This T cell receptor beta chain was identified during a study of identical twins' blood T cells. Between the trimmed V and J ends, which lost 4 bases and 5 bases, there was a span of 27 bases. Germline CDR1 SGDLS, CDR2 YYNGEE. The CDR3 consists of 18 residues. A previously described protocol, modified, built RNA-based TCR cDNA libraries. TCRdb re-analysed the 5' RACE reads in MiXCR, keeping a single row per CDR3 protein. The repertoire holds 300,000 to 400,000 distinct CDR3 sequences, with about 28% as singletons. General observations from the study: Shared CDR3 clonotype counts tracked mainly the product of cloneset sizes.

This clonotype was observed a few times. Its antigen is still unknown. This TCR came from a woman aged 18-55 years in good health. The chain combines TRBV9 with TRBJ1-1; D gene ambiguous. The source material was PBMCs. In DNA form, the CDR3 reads TGTGCCAGCAGCCCTACCGTCGGCAGCTTGGTTGTCGGGACTGAAGCTTTCTTT. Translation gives CASSPTVGSLVVGTEAFF. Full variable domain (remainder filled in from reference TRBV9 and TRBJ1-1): DSGVTQTPKHLITATGQRVTLRCSPRSGDLSVYWYQQSLDQGLQFLIQYYNGEERAKGNILERFSAQQFPDLHSELNLSSLELGDSALYFCASSPTVGSLVVGTEAFFGQGTRLTVV.